The clone carrying this T cell receptor (beta chain) was recorded once. These data come from a study of blood T cell repertoires in COVID-19. The overall study: Samples representing acute and convalescent COVID-19 were sourced from the United States, Italy and Spain.

The table came from immunoSEQ multiplex PCR; TCRdb's copy has only in-frame clones and leaves some out. The sample gives 60,000 to 85,000 clones, about 91% of which show up once; more than 1.5% is in the top ten. Trimming removed 3 bases from V and 5 bases from J, with 10 bases in between. The CDR3 extends over 13 amino acids. Germline values: CDR1 MNHEY, CDR2 SMNVEV (reference sequence). This chain uses TRBV27 with TRBJ1-2; TRBD1 might be the D (5 bases). This receptor was obtained from an elderly woman with active or convalescent COVID-19. Sequencing was performed on peripheral blood. CDR3 bases: TGTGCCAGCAGTTTCCCCGCAGGGTATGGCTACACCTTC. This gives the protein CASSFPAGYGYTF.